One sample yielded the 18 T cell receptor beta chains listed below, sequenced in a study of cytomegalovirus exposure and HLA in healthy donors. With 60 Vbeta and 13 Jbeta primers, the PCR was carried out. Sequenced by immunoSEQ multiplex PCR; TCRdb stores in-frame clones only, minus some. Of about 110,000 clones listed, under 85% were seen once; the top ten hold under 9.5%. Specimen: PBMCs. The receptor source for this set is a man aged 40-49 years in good health and CMV-seronegative.

The chain links TRBV5-4 to TRBJ2-7; D gene uncertain. V gave up 3 bases and J gave up 7 bases, with 11 bases separating them. From germline, CDR1 is SGHNT and CDR2 YYREEE (reference sequence). This CDR3 region has 12 residues. The CDR3 DNA is TGTGCCAGCAGCTCCGACGACTTTGAGCAGTACTTC. This gives the protein CASSSDDFEQYF.

There are a few counts of this clone. The chain couples TRBV7-9 to TRBJ1-2; D is perhaps TRBD1 (6 bases). Per germline, CDR1 SEHNR and CDR2 FQNEAQ (reference sequence). The CDR3 has 14 amino acids. V lost 0 bases and J 3 bases, leaving 8 bases between the germline ends. CDR3 DNA sequence: TGTGCCAGCAGCTTAGCAGGGGGAGACTATGGCTACACCTTC. Translated, it gives CASSLAGGDYGYTF. The whole variable domain, filled in from reference TRBV7-9 and TRBJ1-2, reads DTGVSQNPRHKITKRGQNVTFRCDPISEHNRLYWYRQTLGQGPEFLTYFQNEAQLEKSRLLSDRFSAERPKGSFSTLEIQRTEQGDSAMYLCASSLAGGDYGYTFGSGTRLTVV.

Worth noting for this clone: Other DNA sequences within the sample encode an identical CDR3. The rearrangement uses TRBV28 and TRBJ1-2; TRBD1 matches at 9 bases. The CDR3 consists of 15 residues. Trimming removed 4 bases from V and 4 bases from J; junction bases left unmatched: 7. CDR1 MDHEN and CDR2 SYDVKM come from the germline V gene. In DNA, the CDR3 is TGTGCCAGCAGTTCAGAGGACAGGGGAGGCTATGGCTACACCTTC. The encoded protein is CASSSEDRGGYGYTF.

This clone appeared a few times. The J gene is TRBJ1-2, the V gene TRBV15; the D gene is possibly TRBD1 (5 bases). This CDR3 comprises 14 residues. V was trimmed by 7 bases and J by 3 bases, leaving 15 bases between them. Germline lookup yields CDR1 LNHNV and CDR2 YYDKDF (reference sequence). DNA for the CDR3: TGTGCCACCACCCTAGACCAGGGTGACTATGGCTACACCTTC. The encoded protein is CATTLDQGDYGYTF.

The chain has TRBV15 and TRBJ1-5; D ambiguous. Germline V gene data show CDR1 as LNHNV and CDR2 as YYDKDF (reference sequence). The CDR3 loop spans 12 amino acids. Trimming removed 4 bases from V and 9 bases from J, with 10 bases in between. The CDR3 here is CATSTSLGPQHF. The CDR3 DNA follows: TGTGCCACCAGCACCTCTCTCGGGCCCCAGCATTTT.

The chain joins TRBV14 to TRBJ2-7; 7 bases map to TRBD2. V was pared by 1 base and J by 2 bases, with 8 bases of the junction left unmatched. This CDR3 region has 16 residues. Germline loops: CDR1 SGHDN, CDR2 FVKESK. CDR3 DNA: TGTGCCAGCAGCCAAGTGAGTCTAGCGGACCCCTACGAGCAGTACTTC. Residues: CASSQVSLADPYEQYF. Combining the CDR3 with reference TRBV14 and TRBJ2-7 gives the whole variable domain EAGVTQFPSHSVIEKGQTVTLRCDPISGHDNLYWYRRVMGKEIKFLLHFVKESKQDESGMPNNRFLAERTGGTYSTLKVQPAELEDSGVYFCASSQVSLADPYEQYFGPGTRLTVT.

DNA of the CDR3: TGTGCCAGCAGTGGATACCGGGACAGGGGAAAAACAGATACGCAGTATTTT. Translating gives CASSGYRDRGKTDTQYF. This chain joins TRBV25-1 and TRBJ2-3, with TRBD1 matching over 10 bases. The V and J ends lost 4 bases and 3 bases, in that order; junction bases with no gene match: 10. Germline V gene sequence: CDR1 MGHDK, CDR2 SYGVNS. The CDR3 runs 17 residues.

This clone showed up just a few times. The gene calls are TRBV7-9 and TRBJ2-3, with D possibly matching TRBD1 (5 bases). The CDR3 contains 14 residues. The germline gives CDR1 SEHNR, CDR2 FQNEAQ (reference sequence). V lost 6 bases to trimming and J lost 5 bases, with 15 bases between them. CDR3 loop: CASRDGVGRDTQYF. CDR3 sequence (DNA): TGTGCCAGCAGAGATGGCGTGGGGCGAGATACGCAGTATTTT.

V usage is TRBV27 and J usage is TRBJ2-2; unclear D gene. Trimming shortened V by 4 bases and J by 4 bases, and 10 bases separated the two germline ends. The germline CDR1 and CDR2 sequences are MNHEY and SMNVEV (reference sequence). The CDR3 is 14 amino acids. The CDR3 region is CASSSPSGTGELFF. Written as DNA, the CDR3 is TGTGCCAGCAGTTCCCCCTCGGGCACCGGGGAGCTGTTTTTT.

The chain is built from TRBV4-3 and TRBJ1-4; D perhaps matches TRBD1 (5 bases). Trimming removed 3 bases from V and 2 bases from J, with 19 bases in between. Germline V CDR1 and CDR2: LGHNA, YSLEER. There are 18 residues in the CDR3. Here the CDR3 DNA reads TGCGCCAGCAGCCAGGGAGGGACGGTGACTCCGACTAATGAAAAACTGTTTTTT. As protein: CASSQGGTVTPTNEKLFF.

The rearrangement joins TRBV5-1 to TRBJ2-2, with 8 nucleotides matching TRBD1. J gave up 5 bases and V 4 bases, and 7 bases lay outside the gene matches. This CDR3 is 15 amino acids long. Germline values: CDR1 SGHRS, CDR2 YFSETQ. The DNA of the CDR3 is TGCGCCAGCAGCCGGAGGACAGGGTTGACCGGGGAGCTGTTTTTT. It translates to CASSRRTGLTGELFF.

The rearrangement joins TRBV29-1 to TRBJ2-1; TRBD1 matches 7 bases. The germline V gene encodes CDR1 SQVTM and CDR2 ANQGSEA. V was pared by 2 bases and J by 13 bases, with 11 bases of the junction left unmatched. CDR3 length: 13 residues. CDR3 nucleotides: TGCAGCGTTGAAAGTGTAGGGGGCCGACTTCAGTTCTTC. Protein product: CSVESVGGRLQFF.

The chain combines TRBV6-5 with TRBJ1-6; D is unclear. CDR1 MNHEY and CDR2 SVGAGI come from the germline V gene. This CDR3 is built from 14 residues. Trimming removed 2 bases from V and 3 bases from J, with 5 bases in between. Here the CDR3 DNA reads TGTGCCAGCAGTTACGCAGTCTATAATTCACCCCTCCACTTT. Protein product: CASSYAVYNSPLHF.

The V call is TRBV6-6, the J call TRBJ2-4, with D possibly matching TRBD2 (6 bases). Germline CDR1 MNHNY, CDR2 SVGAGI (reference sequence). The ends were cut back, 2 bases at V and 2 bases at J, with 13 bases in the middle. The CDR3 length is 16 residues. CDR3: CASSYHPEGPKNIQYF. CDR3 DNA sequence: TGTGCCAGCAGTTACCACCCGGAGGGACCCAAAAACATTCAGTACTTC.

CDR3 region: CASSYGRQNTGELFF. The CDR3 DNA reads TGTGCCAGCAGTTACGGTCGACAGAACACCGGGGAGCTGTTTTTT. The chain has TRBV6-5 and TRBJ2-2; D ambiguous. This CDR3 region has 15 residues. Trimming removed 2 bases at V and 1 base at J, with 8 bases between. Germline CDR1 is MNHEY and CDR2 is SVGAGI.

The chain employs TRBV5-8 and TRBJ2-7; D gene ambiguous. Germline V gene sequence: CDR1 SGHTS, CDR2 YDEGEE. V was shortened by 0 bases and J by 4 bases, with 11 bases between the two germline ends. The CDR3 is 14 amino acids. The CDR3 protein is CASSLAGTIYEQYF. DNA of the CDR3: TGTGCCAGCAGCTTGGCAGGCACAATATACGAGCAGTACTTC.

This clone was recorded a few times. The rearrangement uses TRBV5-1 and TRBJ1-1; D remains unclear. Germline V gene lookup returns CDR1 SGHRS and CDR2 YFSETQ. The CDR3 covers 11 residues. Trimming took off 0 bases at V and 7 bases at J, with 4 bases between the two ends. CDR3 residues: CASSLDSEAFF. As DNA, the CDR3 is TGCGCCAGCAGCTTGGACAGTGAAGCTTTCTTT.

The genes are TRBV2 and TRBJ1-2; a possible D gene is TRBD1 (6 bases). The CDR3 contains 13 residues. V was shortened by 3 bases and J by 4 bases, with 9 bases between the two germline ends. In germline, CDR1 is SNHLY, CDR2 FYNNEI. DNA for the CDR3: TGTGCCAGCAGTGATGACAGGACCTATGGCTACACCTTC. Amino acid sequence: CASSDDRTYGYTF. Full variable domain (outside the CDR3, taken from reference TRBV2 and TRBJ1-2): EPEVTQTPSHQVTQMGQEVILRCVPISNHLYFYWYRQILGQKVEFLVSFYNNEISEKSEIFDDQFSVERPDGSNFTLKIRSTKLEDSAMYFCASSDDRTYGYTFGSGTRLTVV.